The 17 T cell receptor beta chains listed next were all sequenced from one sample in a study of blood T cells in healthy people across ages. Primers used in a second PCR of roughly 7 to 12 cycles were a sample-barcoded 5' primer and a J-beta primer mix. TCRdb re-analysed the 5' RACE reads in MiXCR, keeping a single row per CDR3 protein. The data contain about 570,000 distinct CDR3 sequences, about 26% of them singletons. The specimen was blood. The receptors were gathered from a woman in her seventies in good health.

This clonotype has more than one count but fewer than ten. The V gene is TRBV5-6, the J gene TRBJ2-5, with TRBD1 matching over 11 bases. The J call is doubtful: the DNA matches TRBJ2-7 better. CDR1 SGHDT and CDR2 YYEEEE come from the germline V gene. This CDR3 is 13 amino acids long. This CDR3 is CASSRTGGNEQYF. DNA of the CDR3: TGTGCCAGCAGCCGGACAGGGGGCAACGAGCAGTACTTC.

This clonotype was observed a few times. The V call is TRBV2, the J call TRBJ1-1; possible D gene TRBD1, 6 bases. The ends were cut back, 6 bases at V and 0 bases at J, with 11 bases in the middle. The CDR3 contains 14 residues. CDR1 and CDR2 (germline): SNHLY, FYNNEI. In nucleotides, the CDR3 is TGTGCCAGCAGCACCAGGGGCTTGAACACTGAAGCTTTCTTT. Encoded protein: CASSTRGLNTEAFF. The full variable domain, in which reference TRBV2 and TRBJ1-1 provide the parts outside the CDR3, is EPEVTQTPSHQVTQMGQEVILRCVPISNHLYFYWYRQILGQKVEFLVSFYNNEISEKSEIFDDQFSVERPDGSNFTLKIRSTKLEDSAMYFCASSTRGLNTEAFFGQGTRLTVV.

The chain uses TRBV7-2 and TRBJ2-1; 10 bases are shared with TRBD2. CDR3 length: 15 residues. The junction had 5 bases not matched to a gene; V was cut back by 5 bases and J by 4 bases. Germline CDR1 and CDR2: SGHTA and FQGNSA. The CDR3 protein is CASSRTSGEYNEQFF. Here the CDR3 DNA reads TGTGCCAGCAGCCGAACTAGCGGGGAGTACAATGAGCAGTTCTTC.

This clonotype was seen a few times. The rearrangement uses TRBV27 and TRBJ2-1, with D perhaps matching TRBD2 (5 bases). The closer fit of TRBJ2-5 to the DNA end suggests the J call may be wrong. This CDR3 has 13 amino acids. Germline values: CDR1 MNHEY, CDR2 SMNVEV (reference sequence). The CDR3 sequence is CASSFEGPETQYF. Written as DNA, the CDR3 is TGTGCCAGCAGTTTCGAGGGTCCAGAGACCCAGTACTTC.

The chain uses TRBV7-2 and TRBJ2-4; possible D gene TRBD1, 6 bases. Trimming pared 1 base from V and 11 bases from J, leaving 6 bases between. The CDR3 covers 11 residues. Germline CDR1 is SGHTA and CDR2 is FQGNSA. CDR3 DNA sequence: TGTGCCAGCAGCTTAGGACAGGTTCAGTACTTC. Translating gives CASSLGQVQYF.

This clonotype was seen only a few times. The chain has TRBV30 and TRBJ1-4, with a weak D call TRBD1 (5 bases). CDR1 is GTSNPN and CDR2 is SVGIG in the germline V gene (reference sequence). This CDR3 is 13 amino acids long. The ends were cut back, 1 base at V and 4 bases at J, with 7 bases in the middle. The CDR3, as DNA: TGTGCCTGGAGTGGTCAGGGTAATGAAAAACTGTTTTTT. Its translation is CAWSGQGNEKLFF. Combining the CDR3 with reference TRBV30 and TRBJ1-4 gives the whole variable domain SQTIHQWPATLVQPVGSPLSLECTVEGTSNPNLYWYRQAAGRGLQLLFYSVGIGQISSEVPQNLSASRPQDRQFILSSKKLLLSDSGFYLCAWSGQGNEKLFFGSGTQLSVL.

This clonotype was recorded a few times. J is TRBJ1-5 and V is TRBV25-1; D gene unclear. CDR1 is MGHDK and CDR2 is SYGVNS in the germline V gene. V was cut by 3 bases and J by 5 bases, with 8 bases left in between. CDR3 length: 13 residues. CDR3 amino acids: CASSESGYQPQHF. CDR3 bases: TGTGCCAGCAGTGAGTCGGGATATCAGCCCCAGCATTTT.

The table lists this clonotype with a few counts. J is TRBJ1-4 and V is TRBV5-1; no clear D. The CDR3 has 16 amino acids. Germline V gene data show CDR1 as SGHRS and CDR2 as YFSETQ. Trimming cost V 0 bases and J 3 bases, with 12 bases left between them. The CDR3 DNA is TGCGCCAGCAGCTTGGATCCGGTGGTTGCTAATGAAAAACTGTTTTTT. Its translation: CASSLDPVVANEKLFF.

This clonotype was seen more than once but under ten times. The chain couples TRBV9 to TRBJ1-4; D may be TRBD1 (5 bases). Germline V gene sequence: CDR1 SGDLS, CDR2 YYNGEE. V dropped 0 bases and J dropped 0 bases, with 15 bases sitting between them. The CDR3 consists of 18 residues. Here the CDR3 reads CASSVGDAGGATNEKLFF. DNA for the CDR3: TGTGCCAGCAGCGTAGGGGACGCTGGGGGTGCAACTAATGAAAAACTGTTTTTT. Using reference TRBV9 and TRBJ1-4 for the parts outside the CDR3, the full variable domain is DSGVTQTPKHLITATGQRVTLRCSPRSGDLSVYWYQQSLDQGLQFLIQYYNGEERAKGNILERFSAQQFPDLHSELNLSSLELGDSALYFCASSVGDAGGATNEKLFFGSGTQLSVL.

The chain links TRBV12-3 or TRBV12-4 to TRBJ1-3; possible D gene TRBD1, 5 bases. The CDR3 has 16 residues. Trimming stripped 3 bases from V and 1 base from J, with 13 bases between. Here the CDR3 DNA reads TGTGCCAGCAGTTTGAAGTGGCAGGGATCTGGAAACACCATATATTTT. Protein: CASSLKWQGSGNTIYF.

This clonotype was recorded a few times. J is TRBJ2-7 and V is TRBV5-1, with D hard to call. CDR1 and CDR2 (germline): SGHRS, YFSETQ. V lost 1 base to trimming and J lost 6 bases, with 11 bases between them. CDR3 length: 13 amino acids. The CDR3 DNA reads TGCGCCAGCAGCTTGTCTCCCCCCTGCGAGCAGTACTTC. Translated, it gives CASSLSPPCEQYF.

The CDR3 DNA sequence: TGCGCCAGCAGCATCCGGACAGGGGCGCCCTACGAGCAGTACTTC. Its protein is CASSIRTGAPYEQYF. The chain recombines TRBV5-1 with TRBJ2-7, with TRBD1 matching over 9 bases. The CDR3 has 15 residues. V was pared by 4 bases and J by 2 bases, with 7 bases of the junction left unmatched. Per germline, CDR1 SGHRS and CDR2 YFSETQ.

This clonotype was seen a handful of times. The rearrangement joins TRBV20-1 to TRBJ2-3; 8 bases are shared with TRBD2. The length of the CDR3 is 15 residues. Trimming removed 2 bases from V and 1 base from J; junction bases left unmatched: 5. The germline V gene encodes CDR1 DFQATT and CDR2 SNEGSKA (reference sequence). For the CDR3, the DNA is TGCAGTGCTAGAAAACTTAGCGGGGGCACAGATACGCAGTATTTT. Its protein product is CSARKLSGGTDTQYF.

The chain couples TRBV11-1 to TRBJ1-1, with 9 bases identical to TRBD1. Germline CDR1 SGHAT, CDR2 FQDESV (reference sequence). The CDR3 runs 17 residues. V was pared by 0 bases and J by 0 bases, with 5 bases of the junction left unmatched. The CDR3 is CASSLAPGTGMNTEAFF. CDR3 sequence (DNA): TGTGCCAGCAGCTTAGCTCCCGGGACAGGGATGAACACTGAAGCTTTCTTT.

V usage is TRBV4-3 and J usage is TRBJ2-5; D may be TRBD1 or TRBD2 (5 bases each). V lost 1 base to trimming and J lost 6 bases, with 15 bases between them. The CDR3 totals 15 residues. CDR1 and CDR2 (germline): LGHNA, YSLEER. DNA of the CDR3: TGCGCCAGCAGCCAAGGTGTCGGGACCTGGAAGACCCAGTACTTC. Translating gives CASSQGVGTWKTQYF.

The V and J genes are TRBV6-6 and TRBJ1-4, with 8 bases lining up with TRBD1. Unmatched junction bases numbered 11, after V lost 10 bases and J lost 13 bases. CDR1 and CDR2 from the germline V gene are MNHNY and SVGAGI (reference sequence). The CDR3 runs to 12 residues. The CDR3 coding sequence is TGTGCCACAACGAGACAGGGGTCGGGACTGTTTTTT. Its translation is CATTRQGSGLFF.

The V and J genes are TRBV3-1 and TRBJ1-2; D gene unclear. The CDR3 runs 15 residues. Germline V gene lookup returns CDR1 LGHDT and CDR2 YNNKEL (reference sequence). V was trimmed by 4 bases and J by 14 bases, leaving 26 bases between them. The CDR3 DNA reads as TGTGCCAGCAGCCCTGGCGGGAGCGGGAGGTCGAGCCAGACCTTC. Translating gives CASSPGGSGRSSQTF.